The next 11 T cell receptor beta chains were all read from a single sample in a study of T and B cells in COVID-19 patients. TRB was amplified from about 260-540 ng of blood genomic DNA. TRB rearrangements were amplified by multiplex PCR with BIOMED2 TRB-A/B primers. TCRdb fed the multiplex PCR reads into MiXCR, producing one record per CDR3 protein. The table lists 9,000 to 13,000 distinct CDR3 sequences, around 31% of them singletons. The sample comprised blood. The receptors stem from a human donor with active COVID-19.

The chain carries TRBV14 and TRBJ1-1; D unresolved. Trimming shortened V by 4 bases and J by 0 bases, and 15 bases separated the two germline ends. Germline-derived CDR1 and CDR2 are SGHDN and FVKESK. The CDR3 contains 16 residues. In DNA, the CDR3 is TGTGCCAGCAGCCCCCTAGACCCTCTTATGAACACTGAAGCTTTCTTT. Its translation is CASSPLDPLMNTEAFF.

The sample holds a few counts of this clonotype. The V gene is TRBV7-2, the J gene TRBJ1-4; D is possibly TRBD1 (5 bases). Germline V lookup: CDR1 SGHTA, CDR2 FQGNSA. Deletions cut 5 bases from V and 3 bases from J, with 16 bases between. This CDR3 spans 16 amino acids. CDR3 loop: CASSMTSTRANEKLFF. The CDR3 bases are TGTGCCAGCAGCATGACGAGTACCAGGGCTAATGAAAAACTGTTTTTT. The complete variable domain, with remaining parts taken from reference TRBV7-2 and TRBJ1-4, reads GAGVSQSPSNKVTEKGKDVELRCDPISGHTALYWYRQSLGQGLEFLIYFQGNSAPDKSGLPSDRFSAERTGGSVSTLTIQRTQQEDSAVYLCASSMTSTRANEKLFFGSGTQLSVL.

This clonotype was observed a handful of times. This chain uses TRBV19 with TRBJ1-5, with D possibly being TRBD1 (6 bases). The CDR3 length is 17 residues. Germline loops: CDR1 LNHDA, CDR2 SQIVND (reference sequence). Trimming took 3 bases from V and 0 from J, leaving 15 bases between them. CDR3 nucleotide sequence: TGTGCCAGTAGTATCACCGCGGGGGCTTATAGCAATCAGCCCCAGCATTTT. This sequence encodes CASSITAGAYSNQPQHF.

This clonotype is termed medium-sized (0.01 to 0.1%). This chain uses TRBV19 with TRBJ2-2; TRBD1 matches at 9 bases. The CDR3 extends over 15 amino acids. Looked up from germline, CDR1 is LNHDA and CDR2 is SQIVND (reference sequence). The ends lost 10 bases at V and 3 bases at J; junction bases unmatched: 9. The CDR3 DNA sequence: TGTGCCACAACGGACAGGGGTGGATACACCGGGGAGCTGTTTTTT. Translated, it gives CATTDRGGYTGELFF.

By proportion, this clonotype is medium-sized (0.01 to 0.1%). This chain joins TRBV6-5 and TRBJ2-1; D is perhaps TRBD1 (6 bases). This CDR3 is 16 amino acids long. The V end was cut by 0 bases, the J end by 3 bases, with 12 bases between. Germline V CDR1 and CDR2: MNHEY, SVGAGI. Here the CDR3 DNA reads TGTGCCAGCAGTTACTCGTCAGGGGACGTCTACAATGAGCAGTTCTTC. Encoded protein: CASSYSSGDVYNEQFF.

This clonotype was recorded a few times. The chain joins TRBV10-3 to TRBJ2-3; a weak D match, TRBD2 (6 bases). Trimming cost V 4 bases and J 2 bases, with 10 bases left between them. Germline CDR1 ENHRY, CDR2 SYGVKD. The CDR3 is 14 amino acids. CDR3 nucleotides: TGTGCCATCAGTGCTAGCGCAGCCACAGATACGCAGTATTTT. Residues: CAISASAATDTQYF.

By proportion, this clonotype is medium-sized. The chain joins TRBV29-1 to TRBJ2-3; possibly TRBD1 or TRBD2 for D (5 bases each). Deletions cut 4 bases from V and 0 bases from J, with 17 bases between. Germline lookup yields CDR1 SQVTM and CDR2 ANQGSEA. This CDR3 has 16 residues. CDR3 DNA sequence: TGCAGCGTTGGTGAAGGGGTAGGACTCAGCACAGATACGCAGTATTTT. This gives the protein CSVGEGVGLSTDTQYF.

The CDR3, as DNA: TGTGCCAGTAGTACGGACAGGGGCACCGGGGAGCTGTTTTTT. This codes for CASSTDRGTGELFF. The chain has TRBV19 and TRBJ2-2, with 9 bases aligning to TRBD1. Trimming cost V 4 bases and J 4 bases; bases outside gene matches: 1. CDR1 and CDR2 from the germline V gene are LNHDA and SQIVND (reference sequence). This CDR3 contains 14 residues.

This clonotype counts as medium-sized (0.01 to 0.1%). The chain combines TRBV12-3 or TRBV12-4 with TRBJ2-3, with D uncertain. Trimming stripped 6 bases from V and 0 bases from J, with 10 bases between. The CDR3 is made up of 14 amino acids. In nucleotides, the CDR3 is TGTGCCAGCAGCCGTCAGGATAGCACAGATACGCAGTATTTT. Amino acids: CASSRQDSTDTQYF.

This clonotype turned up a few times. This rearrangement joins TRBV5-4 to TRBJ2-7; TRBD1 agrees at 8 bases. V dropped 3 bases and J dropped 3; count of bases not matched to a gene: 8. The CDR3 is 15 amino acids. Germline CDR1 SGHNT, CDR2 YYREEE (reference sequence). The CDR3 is CASSSGQGGSYEQYF. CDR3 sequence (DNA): TGTGCCAGCAGCTCAGGACAGGGAGGAAGCTACGAGCAGTACTTC.

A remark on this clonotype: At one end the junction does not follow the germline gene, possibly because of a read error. DNA for the CDR3: TGTGCCAGCAGCCCACAACTTGAAGGACCCAATTCAACCCTCCACTTT. It is translated as CASSPQLEGPNSTLHF. The V gene is TRBV6-5, the J gene TRBJ1-6; D not certain. CDR1 is MNHEY, CDR2 SVGAGI, per germline. CDR3 size: 16 residues.